The sequence of this TCR beta chain was determined in a study of blood T cell repertoires in COVID-19. Study as a whole: The United States, Italy and Spain provided the acute and convalescent COVID-19 samples. Sources were T cells, B-cell-depleted T cells, or PBMCs; the material itself was cDNA or gDNA.

With 8 bases removed from V and 2 bases from J, the gap between germline ends came to 13 bases. Germline V gene data show CDR1 as MGHDK and CDR2 as SYGVNS. CDR3 length: 13 residues. As handled by the study authors: Nucleated cell counts were estimated from reference gene primer amplification. Sequencing was performed with immunoSEQ multiplex PCR; in TCRdb, only in-frame clones are kept and a portion is missing. The V and J calls and clone size are taken from that table; D and trimming were inferred from the DNA. The sample records approximately 43,000 clones, 81% being singletons. Sequencing input: peripheral blood. This TCR derives from a man in his forties or fifties with active or convalescent COVID-19. The chain carries TRBV25-1 and TRBJ2-7, with a weak D call TRBD2 (5 bases). The CDR3 region is CASSSEGTYEQYF. The DNA for the CDR3 is TGTGCCAGCTCCTCCGAGGGAACCTACGAGCAGTACTTC.